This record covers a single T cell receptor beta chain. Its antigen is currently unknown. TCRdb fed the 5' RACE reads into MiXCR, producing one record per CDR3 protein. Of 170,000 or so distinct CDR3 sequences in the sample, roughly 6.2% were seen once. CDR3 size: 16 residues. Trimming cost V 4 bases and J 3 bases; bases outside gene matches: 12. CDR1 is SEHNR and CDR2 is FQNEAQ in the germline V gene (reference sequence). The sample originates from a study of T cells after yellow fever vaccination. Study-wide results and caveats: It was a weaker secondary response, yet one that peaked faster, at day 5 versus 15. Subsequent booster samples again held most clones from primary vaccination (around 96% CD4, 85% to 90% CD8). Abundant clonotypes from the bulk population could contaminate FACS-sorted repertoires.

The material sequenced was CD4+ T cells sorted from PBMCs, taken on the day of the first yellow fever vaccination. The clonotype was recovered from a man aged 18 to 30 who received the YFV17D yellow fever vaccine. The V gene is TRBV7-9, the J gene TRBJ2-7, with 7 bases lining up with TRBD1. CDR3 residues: CASSSHLDRAYYEQYF. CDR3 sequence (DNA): TGTGCCAGCAGCTCTCACCTTGACAGGGCCTACTACGAGCAGTACTTC.